These T cell receptor beta chains were read from a single sample in a study of blood T cell repertoires in COVID-19. Clones were sequenced by immunoSEQ multiplex PCR, and TCRdb holds only the in-frame ones, with some missing. Altogether about 150,000 clones are present, less than 90% being singletons, with the ten largest covering approximately 2.3%. Sample: peripheral blood. The receptors come from an older woman with acute or convalescent COVID-19. Each CDR3 is given with its conserved first and last residue. D genes are given only for firm matches.

d_call,cdr3_length,v_call,cdr3_aa
TRBD1,16,TRBV5-6,CASSLAGQGPGNTIYF
NA,17,TRBV15,CATSREEQSIVAGELFF
NA,16,TRBV2,CASSEANPPGARGYTF
NA,13,TRBV10-3,CAIASVSNQPQHF
TRBD1,15,TRBV30,CAWDPRGQGTDTQYF
TRBD2,15,TRBV18,CASSPRSGGDNEQFF
NA,14,TRBV5-1,CASSVVGPGNTIYF
NA,13,TRBV10-3,CAISGGQSYGYTF
NA,12,TRBV2,CATCRVNSPLHF
NA,15,TRBV30,CAWSVPKGQSYEQYF
TRBD1,16,TRBV7-2,CASSKGTVFSGNTIYF
NA,13,TRBV11-2,CASSLEGGNEQFF
NA,16,TRBV7-2,CASSLRRGPGTDTQYF
NA,15,TRBV24-1,CATSDLQLNAGELFF
NA,16,TRBV5-1,CASSLGTSTGNSPLHF
TRBD1,13,TRBV19,CASSPIGDSGYTF
TRBD1,14,TRBV6-5,CASKDRAGAGELFF
NA,14,TRBV7-2,CAAGGRQANYGYTF
NA,15,TRBV5-4,CASSPAGVANYGYTF
NA,15,TRBV7-2,CASSHGGRNTGELFF
TRBD1,14,TRBV18,CASSQTGAGNTIYF
NA,15,TRBV27,CASSLGRGGDYGYTF
TRBD1,15,TRBV11-2,CASSPAGTGGLRPSF
NA,14,TRBV6-1,CASSDLQGWEKLFF
TRBD1,15,TRBV18,CASSKSTGAGDGYTF
NA,15,TRBV28,CASRQGGFSYNEQFF
NA,17,TRBV6-6,CASSLRGGGRSNYGYTF
NA,15,TRBV20-1,CSASRGQGGHNEQFF
NA,17,TRBV5-1,CASSFRPSRELTDTQYF
NA,16,TRBV3-1/TRBV3-2,CASSSRLQGVNYGYTF
TRBD1,13,TRBV11-3,CASSLDPGQPAFF
NA,12,TRBV19,CASSLGGHGYTF
TRBD1,16,TRBV5-1,CASSHRTGVTNTEAFF
TRBD1,17,TRBV19,CATRSKPGTANTYEQYF
NA,16,TRBV18,CASSPLYRSSYNEQFF
NA,15,TRBV6-6,CASSRNTGSGNTIYF
TRBD2,15,TRBV4-1,CASSPLAGVGATQYF
NA,16,TRBV30,CAWTASPRDSLDTQYF
TRBD1,15,TRBV7-2,CASRPDRGGYYGYTF
NA,15,TRBV18,CASSPTGTRNYGYTF
NA,13,TRBV6-2/TRBV6-3,CASSSTGWQPQHF
NA,13,TRBV2,CASSERQDTEAFF
TRBD1,14,TRBV4-3,CASSLRGGVYGYTF
NA,15,TRBV3-1/TRBV3-2,CASSQGRDSGHGYTF
TRBD2,15,TRBV11-1,CASSLGSGVLYEQYF
TRBD1,16,TRBV19,CASRRGGSQNHEPQHF
NA,14,TRBV7-2,CASSSYTGSTEAFF
NA,11,TRBV14,CASSTEGEAFF
TRBD1,16,TRBV7-9,CASSSLDRGLNYGYTF
NA,13,TRBV2,CASTDRTNTEAFF
NA,15,TRBV19,CASSIPSQGRNEQFF
NA,14,TRBV6-2/TRBV6-3,CASSVGGVQETQYF
TRBD1,14,TRBV2,CASSGQGRSYGYTF
NA,15,TRBV15,CATSRDRPSGNGYTF
TRBD2,17,TRBV9,CASSVQAGGIRIDTQYF
TRBD1,14,TRBV2,CAIQGLVRRGELFF
TRBD1,16,TRBV19,CASSISWDSSFYGYTF
TRBD1,15,TRBV19,CASTFRDRVGEKLFF
TRBD1,16,TRBV7-9,CASSLGQGRYNTEAFF